This TCR beta chain was retrieved from a study of long-term antiretroviral therapy in people with HIV. General observations from the study: ART adherence, viral resistance and therapy changes went undocumented. In HIV, the repertoires covered a tighter span of CDR3 lengths than in controls.

For this clone: Its specificity is unknown.

Assay version v3.0 of immunoSEQ was used, and it was run at survey level. Assay: immunoSEQ multiplex PCR; the TCRdb copy retains only in-frame clones and omits some. The sample gives approximately 36,000 clones, over 75% of which show up once; about 5.7% is in the top ten. CDR3 length equals 11 residues. The germline V gene encodes CDR1 DFQATT and CDR2 SNEGSKA (reference sequence). The V end lost 4 bases, the J end lost 7 bases, and 11 bases lay between the germline ends. The rearrangement uses TRBV20-1 and TRBJ2-7; the D gene is possibly TRBD2 (5 bases). This specimen was unsorted PBMCs, taken 0.6 years after starting antiretroviral therapy. The sequence came from a man in his late teens or twenties with HIV. The CDR3 DNA is TGCAGTGCTATACTAGTGGGGGAGCAGTACTTC. This gives the protein CSAILVGEQYF.